The TCR beta chain under discussion was sequenced for a study of identifying expanded T cells in peripheral blood. Findings and limits, study-wide: Over two and four weeks, about 17 and 20 clones changed, versus 1.2 between replicates. Across healthy donors, higher total template counts meant significantly greater approximately two-week count variance.

About this clone: Antigen specificity is unknown.

The assay was immunoSEQ multiplex PCR, and TCRdb's table has in-frame clones only and misses some. This sample has 95,000 to 100,000 clones, with around 88% found just once. Collection occurred without any documented infections or immune events in donors. This clonotype was sampled from a person between 18 and 75 years old in good health. Input material: blood.

Here the CDR3 reads CASSPQRGSGAEQFF. CDR3 bases: TGTGCCAGCTCACCACAGAGAGGGAGTGGCGCTGAGCAGTTCTTC. The rearrangement joins TRBV18 to TRBJ2-1; D is possibly TRBD2 (5 bases). This CDR3 is built from 15 residues. Deletions cut 1 base from V and 9 bases from J, with 16 bases between. CDR1 is KGHSH and CDR2 is LQKENI in the germline V gene.